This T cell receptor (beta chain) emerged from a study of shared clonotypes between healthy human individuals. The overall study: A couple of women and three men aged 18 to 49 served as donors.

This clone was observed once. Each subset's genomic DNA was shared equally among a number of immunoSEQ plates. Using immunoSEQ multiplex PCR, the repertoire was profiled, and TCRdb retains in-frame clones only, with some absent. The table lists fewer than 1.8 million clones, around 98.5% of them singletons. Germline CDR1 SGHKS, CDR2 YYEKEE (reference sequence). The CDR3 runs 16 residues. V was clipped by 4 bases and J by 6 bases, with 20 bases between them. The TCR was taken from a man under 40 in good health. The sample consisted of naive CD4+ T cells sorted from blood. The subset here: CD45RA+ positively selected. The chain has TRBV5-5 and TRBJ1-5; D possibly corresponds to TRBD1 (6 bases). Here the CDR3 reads CASSPELQGRFQPQHF. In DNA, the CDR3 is TGTGCCAGCAGCCCCGAGCTGCAGGGGAGATTTCAGCCCCAGCATTTT.